The 10 T cell receptor beta chains presented below share a single source sample, sequenced in a study of T cells expressing NK-cell markers. TCRdb reanalyzed the 5' RACE reads, giving one entry per CDR3 protein sequence and no DNA. Its listing shows around 1,300 distinct CDR3 sequences. The source material was blood T cells: a sorted CD56 or NKG2C T cell subset, CD4+ or CD8+ T cells, or bulk PBMC T cells (not recorded which). The receptor set was obtained from a woman between 18 and 29 years old in good health.

The V gene is TRBV7-2, the J gene TRBJ2-7. The CDR3 sequence is 14 residues long. Per germline, CDR1 SGHTA and CDR2 FQGNSA. CDR3 sequence reads: CASSLTVVAYEQYF. Using reference TRBV7-2 and TRBJ2-7 for the parts outside the CDR3, the full variable domain is GAGVSQSPSNKVTEKGKDVELRCDPISGHTALYWYRQSLGQGLEFLIYFQGNSAPDKSGLPSDRFSAERTGGSVSTLTIQRTQQEDSAVYLCASSLTVVAYEQYFGPGTRLTVT.

According to its frequency, this clonotype is medium-sized (0.01 to 0.1%). The gene calls are TRBV7-6 and TRBJ2-7; TCRdb picks TRBD1, but there is no DNA to check that call. The CDR3 is made up of 16 amino acids. Germline V gene lookup returns CDR1 SGHVS and CDR2 FNYEAQ. CDR3 region: CASRASLRDRTYEQYF. The full variable domain, its missing parts supplied by reference TRBV7-6 and TRBJ2-7, is GAGVSQSPRYKVTKRGQDVALRCDPISGHVSLYWYRQALGQGPEFLTYFNYEAQQDKSGLPNDRFSAERPEGSISTLTIQRTEQRDSAMYRCASRASLRDRTYEQYFGPGTRLTVT.

V gene TRBV5-1 combines with J gene TRBJ1-2; TCRdb reports TRBD1, a call that lacks DNA to check it against. CDR1 and CDR2 (germline): SGHRS, YFSETQ. The CDR3 runs 13 residues. This CDR3 reads CASRGGLGYGYTF.

The J gene is TRBJ2-1, the V gene TRBV2; TCRdb lists TRBD1, though no DNA is available to test this call. CDR3 length: 16 amino acids. Germline-derived CDR1 and CDR2 are SNHLY and FYNNEI. The CDR3 sequence: CASSLPGQGPYNEQFF. Supplemented by reference TRBV2 and TRBJ2-1, the full variable domain reads EPEVTQTPSHQVTQMGQEVILRCVPISNHLYFYWYRQILGQKVEFLVSFYNNEISEKSEIFDDQFSVERPDGSNFTLKIRSTKLEDSAMYFCASSLPGQGPYNEQFFGPGTRLTVL.

Frequency places this clonotype as medium-sized. V and J are TRBV7-9 and TRBJ1-1. Per the germline V gene, CDR1 is SEHNR and CDR2 is FQNEAQ (reference sequence). The CDR3 consists of 15 residues. The CDR3 region is CASSLLDVGDTEAFF. The full variable domain, in which reference TRBV7-9 and TRBJ1-1 provide the parts outside the CDR3, is DTGVSQNPRHKITKRGQNVTFRCDPISEHNRLYWYRQTLGQGPEFLTYFQNEAQLEKSRLLSDRFSAERPKGSFSTLEIQRTEQGDSAMYLCASSLLDVGDTEAFFGQGTRLTVV.

The J gene is TRBJ1-2, the V gene TRBV27; TCRdb's D call, TRBD1, is unchecked because there is no DNA. Germline V CDR1 and CDR2: MNHEY, SMNVEV (reference sequence). This CDR3 contains 14 residues. This CDR3 reads CASSPGGGGYGYTF.

This clonotype is called medium-sized based on its frequency. The rearrangement links TRBV4-1 to TRBJ2-1; there is no DNA to check the TCRdb D call of TRBD2. The CDR3 extends over 17 amino acids. Germline lookup yields CDR1 MGHRA and CDR2 YSYEKL. The CDR3 loop reads CASSQDPASGVYNEQFF.

By frequency, this clonotype is medium-sized. J is TRBJ2-1 and V is TRBV10-3; checking the TCRdb D call of TRBD1 is not possible without DNA. The CDR3 totals 16 residues. Germline CDR1 and CDR2: ENHRY and SYGVKD. CDR3 loop: CAISDLWTGLENEQFF.

This clonotype shows up as medium-sized (0.01 to 0.1%) by frequency. The chain recombines TRBV20-1 with TRBJ1-5. CDR3 length: 11 residues. Germline-derived CDR1 and CDR2 are DFQATT and SNEGSKA (reference sequence). CDR3 in amino acids: CSATRRGPQHF.

The gene calls are TRBV7-2 and TRBJ1-4; TCRdb calls TRBD1, which cannot be checked without DNA. The CDR3 extends over 19 amino acids. CDR1 and CDR2 (germline): SGHTA, FQGNSA. CDR3 loop: CASSGRTSGFRDLNEKLFF. Full variable domain (rest looked up from reference TRBV7-2 and TRBJ1-4): GAGVSQSPSNKVTEKGKDVELRCDPISGHTALYWYRQSLGQGLEFLIYFQGNSAPDKSGLPSDRFSAERTGGSVSTLTIQRTQQEDSAVYLCASSGRTSGFRDLNEKLFFGSGTQLSVL.